The 32 T cell receptor beta chains in this list originate from one sample, sequenced in a study of CD8 T cells in ankylosing spondylitis. TCRdb re-called the 5' RACE reads through MiXCR, storing one row per CDR3 protein. The sample gives around 150,000 distinct CDR3 sequences, around 43% of which show up once; 13% to 15% is in the top ten. Sequences were obtained from synovial fluid, either unsorted or a sorted T cell fraction (not recorded which). These receptors were collected from a male donor with ankylosing spondylitis.

This clonotype was seen more than once but under ten times. The chain is built from TRBV18 and TRBJ1-6; D perhaps matches TRBD1 (5 bases). The CDR3 contains 12 residues. Trimming cost V 2 bases and J 12 bases, with 8 bases left between them. Looked up from germline, CDR1 is KGHSH and CDR2 is LQKENI. CDR3 DNA: TGTGCCAGCTCACCAGGGGCCAGACCCCTCCACTTT. This codes for CASSPGARPLHF.

The V gene is TRBV6-2 or TRBV6-3, the J gene TRBJ2-3, with unresolved D. V was shortened by 6 bases and J by 1 base, with 17 bases between the two germline ends. This CDR3 has 16 residues. The germline V gene encodes CDR1 MNHEY and CDR2 SVGEGT. In DNA form, the CDR3 reads TGTGCCAGCAGCCAACCCTCGGGTCTCGGCACAGATACGCAGTATTTT. It translates to CASSQPSGLGTDTQYF.

The chain is built from TRBV4-3 and TRBJ2-7; 8 bases map to TRBD2. Germline V gives CDR1 LGHNA, CDR2 YSLEER. J was trimmed by 2 bases and V by 0 bases; bases with no gene match: 12. The CDR3 covers 18 residues. In DNA, the CDR3 is TGCGCCAGCAGCCAAGATCCCCAAACTAGCGGCCCAACCTACGAGCAGTACTTC. It codes for CASSQDPQTSGPTYEQYF.

The V and J genes are TRBV2 and TRBJ2-3, with D possibly being TRBD2 (6 bases). Deletions cut 2 bases from V and 2 bases from J, with 14 bases between. Per the germline V gene, CDR1 is SNHLY and CDR2 is FYNNEI. The CDR3 extends over 16 amino acids. CDR3 loop: CASSENLAHLTDTQYF. The CDR3 region has the DNA TGTGCCAGCAGTGAAAACCTAGCGCATCTCACAGATACGCAGTATTTT.

This clonotype has only a few counts. The chain recombines TRBV20-1 with TRBJ2-1; TRBD2 matches at 9 bases. Germline CDR1 is DFQATT and CDR2 is SNEGSKA (reference sequence). The CDR3 extends over 14 amino acids. V was clipped by 4 bases and J by 9 bases; unmatched bases: 10. CDR3 amino acids: CSANLAGSPGEQFF. CDR3 coding DNA: TGCAGTGCTAATCTAGCGGGGTCACCTGGTGAGCAGTTCTTC.

This clonotype was picked up a small number of times. The V and J genes are TRBV4-3 and TRBJ2-2; 8 nucleotides match TRBD2. The ends lost 3 bases at V and 4 bases at J; junction bases unmatched: 7. CDR3 size: 16 residues. Looked up from germline, CDR1 is LGHNA and CDR2 is YSLEER. Here the CDR3 reads CASSQSETSVTGELFF. CDR3 coding DNA: TGCGCCAGCAGCCAGTCTGAGACTAGCGTCACCGGGGAGCTGTTTTTT.

Only one count was recorded for this clonotype. This rearrangement joins TRBV24-1 to TRBJ1-4; perhaps TRBD1 as D (5 bases). The CDR3 is made up of 15 amino acids. In germline, CDR1 is KGHDR, CDR2 SFDVKD. The V gene lost 10 bases and the J gene lost 8 bases, with 22 bases spanning the gap. CDR3 amino acids: CATILNGTDLEKLFF. The CDR3 nucleotides are TGTGCCACTATCCTAAACGGGACGGATCTGGAAAAACTGTTTTTT.

The J gene is TRBJ2-3, the V gene TRBV7-2; either TRBD1 or TRBD2 may fit D (5 bases each). The V gene lost 1 base and the J gene lost 1 base, with 12 bases spanning the gap. This CDR3 region has 16 residues. Per germline, CDR1 SGHTA and CDR2 FQGNSA. The CDR3 DNA follows: TGTGCCAGCAGCTTAGGGATTGGGGGTCGCACAGATACGCAGTATTTT. Protein sequence: CASSLGIGGRTDTQYF.

Details on this clonotype: A clone one base away is much larger, so this may be a read error. The chain carries TRBV20-1 and TRBJ1-5; TRBD1 might be the D (5 bases). This CDR3 has 14 amino acids. Germline lookup yields CDR1 DFQATT and CDR2 SNEGSKA (reference sequence). The CDR3 loop is CSARVGGEHQSQHF. The CDR3 coding sequence is TGCAGTGCTAGAGTTGGAGGGGAGCATCAGTCCCAGCATTTT.

The chain has TRBV24-1 and TRBJ2-3, with D perhaps TRBD2 (6 bases). This CDR3 contains 13 residues. Germline assignment: CDR1 KGHDR and CDR2 SFDVKD. The CDR3 here is CAISAGRTDTQYF. As DNA, the CDR3 is TGTGCGATATCGGCGGGGCGCACAGATACGCAGTATTTT.

The gene calls are TRBV5-1 and TRBJ2-3; the D gene is possibly TRBD1 (5 bases). The length of the CDR3 is 14 residues. CDR1 and CDR2 from the germline V gene are SGHRS and YFSETQ. Trimming shortened V by 7 bases and J by 11 bases, and 23 bases separated the two germline ends. The CDR3 here is CASSPGSYYRGQYF. The CDR3 DNA reads TGCGCCAGCTCCCCAGGGTCCTATTATAGGGGGCAGTATTTT.

The V call is TRBV24-1, the J call TRBJ2-3, with a tentative D call TRBD1 (5 bases). The length of the CDR3 is 20 residues. Trimming took off 4 bases at V and 2 bases at J, with 27 bases between the two ends. From germline, CDR1 is KGHDR and CDR2 SFDVKD. The CDR3 DNA reads as TGTGCCACCAGTGACGCCCGACTTCAGGACAACCTTCCAACCACAGATACGCAGTATTTT. Encoded protein: CATSDARLQDNLPTTDTQYF.

This sequence joins TRBV4-1 and TRBJ1-5; no clear D gene. Germline loops: CDR1 MGHRA, CDR2 YSYEKL. The CDR3 runs 18 residues. V lost 2 bases, J lost 1 base, and 18 bases lay in between. The CDR3: CASSQTFWGGWSNQPQHF. In DNA form, the CDR3 reads TGCGCCAGCAGCCAAACTTTTTGGGGAGGTTGGAGCAATCAGCCCCAGCATTTT.

This clonotype was found many times. The chain employs TRBV13 and TRBJ1-5, with a tentative D call TRBD1 (6 bases). Trimming cost V 5 bases and J 7 bases, with 21 bases left between them. The CDR3 totals 16 residues. CDR1 and CDR2 from the germline V gene are PRHDT and FYEKMQ (reference sequence). The CDR3 bases are TGTGCCAGCAGCCAGGGCGGGACCCAGGGGCGACAGCCCCAGCATTTT. This gives the protein CASSQGGTQGRQPQHF.

The chain uses TRBV7-9 and TRBJ2-1; 10 nucleotides align to TRBD2. CDR1 and CDR2 from the germline V gene are SEHNR and FQNEAQ (reference sequence). V shed 5 bases and J 5 bases; nucleotides not matched to a gene: 6. The CDR3 has 15 residues. CDR3 coding DNA: TGTGCCAGCAGCATCACTAGCGGGATTAACAATGAGCAGTTCTTC. This translates into CASSITSGINNEQFF.

This sequence joins TRBV5-1 and TRBJ2-3, with D possibly TRBD2 on 6 matching bases. The CDR3 is 14 amino acids. The germline V and J ends were trimmed by 4 bases and 4 bases, with 13 bases remaining between them. Germline CDR1 is SGHRS and CDR2 is YFSETQ. CDR3 amino acids: CASSPAGFPDTQYF. The CDR3 nucleotides are TGCGCCAGCAGCCCAGCGGGTTTTCCAGATACGCAGTATTTT.

The rearrangement links TRBV7-9 to TRBJ1-1; no clear D gene. This CDR3 has 14 amino acids. The ends were cut back, 3 bases at V and 1 base at J, with 9 bases in the middle. Germline assignment: CDR1 SEHNR and CDR2 FQNEAQ (reference sequence). Here the CDR3 reads CASSLVGANTEAFF. CDR3 nucleotides: TGTGCCAGCAGCTTGGTGGGAGCGAACACTGAAGCTTTCTTT. The variable domain in full, with the rest retrieved from reference TRBV7-9 and TRBJ1-1, is DTGVSQNPRHKITKRGQNVTFRCDPISEHNRLYWYRQTLGQGPEFLTYFQNEAQLEKSRLLSDRFSAERPKGSFSTLEIQRTEQGDSAMYLCASSLVGANTEAFFGQGTRLTVV.

The chain employs TRBV6-1 and TRBJ1-1; TRBD1 agrees at 11 bases. CDR1 and CDR2 from the germline V gene are MNHNS and SASEGT. The CDR3 covers 18 residues. V shed 7 bases, J shed 3 bases, and the junction held 16 bases outside the gene matches. CDR3 sequence (DNA): TGTGCCAGCACCTCGGACAGGGGGCGGAGGGTTCGGGACACTGAAGCTTTCTTT. Translation: CASTSDRGRRVRDTEAFF.

The genes are TRBV19 and TRBJ2-1, with 7 bases identical to TRBD1. V lost 6 bases, J lost 3 bases, and 8 bases stayed unmatched. There are 15 residues in the CDR3. CDR1 is LNHDA and CDR2 is SQIVND in the germline V gene (reference sequence). The CDR3 loop reads CASSLDRENYNEQFF. Written as DNA, the CDR3 is TGTGCCAGTAGCCTCGACAGGGAGAACTACAATGAGCAGTTCTTC.

V usage is TRBV5-1 and J usage is TRBJ1-2; TRBD1 might be the D (6 bases). The V gene's germline CDR1 is SGHRS and CDR2 YFSETQ. This CDR3 is 19 amino acids long. The V end lost 2 bases, the J end lost 3 bases, and 26 bases lay between the germline ends. The CDR3 sequence is CASSFEGVGRRNTYYGYTF. Here the CDR3 DNA reads TGCGCCAGCAGCTTTGAGGGGGTGGGCCGAAGAAATACCTACTATGGCTACACCTTC.

CDR3 in amino acids: CASSVGGETGNTIYF. The CDR3 nucleotides are TGTGCCAGCAGCGTAGGGGGGGAAACGGGAAACACCATATATTTT. V and J are TRBV9 and TRBJ1-3; TRBD1 might be the D (5 bases). The CDR3 covers 15 residues. Germline loops: CDR1 SGDLS, CDR2 YYNGEE. V was clipped by 0 bases and J by 4 bases, with 11 bases between them.

The chain links TRBV29-1 to TRBJ2-7; D is perhaps TRBD2 (7 bases). The CDR3 length is 16 residues. V gave up 6 bases and J gave up 4 bases, with 25 bases separating them. Germline assignment: CDR1 SQVTM and CDR2 ANQGSEA. The CDR3 region is CSVTGGYRDFPYEQYF. The CDR3 DNA reads as TGCAGCGTGACGGGGGGATACAGGGATTTTCCTTACGAGCAGTACTTC.

The rearrangement links TRBV12-5 to TRBJ2-1, with 9 bases identical to TRBD1. V gave up 6 bases and J gave up 3 bases; unmatched junction bases: 15. The CDR3 totals 18 residues. Germline CDR1 reads LGHNT; CDR2 reads FRNRAP. CDR3 protein: CASGPGTGTHSNYNEQFF. Written as DNA, the CDR3 is TGTGCTAGTGGCCCCGGGACAGGGACTCATTCAAACTACAATGAGCAGTTCTTC.

This clonotype was recorded a few times. This chain links TRBV29-1 with TRBJ2-2, with 9 nucleotides matching TRBD2. The CDR3 loop spans 14 amino acids. The germline CDR1 and CDR2 sequences are SQVTM and ANQGSEA. The trim removed 6 bases at V and 5 bases at J, leaving 7 bases unmatched. The CDR3 nucleotides are TGCAGCGTGGTAGCGGGAGAGGGGACCGGGGAGCTGTTTTTT. This codes for CSVVAGEGTGELFF.

The V gene is TRBV12-3 or TRBV12-4, the J gene TRBJ1-1; D ambiguous. The CDR3 extends over 17 amino acids. Trimming left V 6 bases short and J 3 bases short, with 23 bases between. The CDR3 protein is CASSTRSTRKRYTEAFF. For the CDR3, the DNA is TGTGCCAGCAGCACACGTAGTACGCGCAAGAGATACACTGAAGCTTTCTTT.

This chain joins TRBV12-3 or TRBV12-4 and TRBJ1-1, with a possible D match to TRBD1 (6 bases). The V gene lost 7 bases and the J gene lost 6 bases, with 15 bases spanning the gap. The CDR3 loop spans 13 amino acids. The CDR3 region is CASNNREDAEAFF. CDR3 nucleotide sequence: TGTGCCAGCAATAACAGGGAGGACGCTGAAGCTTTCTTT.

The chain employs TRBV2 and TRBJ2-3; 10 bases line up with TRBD2. Losses at the gene ends were 1 base for V and 0 bases for J; bases not matched to a gene: 4. Germline V CDR1 and CDR2: SNHLY, FYNNEI. The CDR3 is 17 amino acids. The CDR3 bases are TGTGCCAGCAGTGAAGTCACTAGCGGGGACAGCACAGATACGCAGTATTTT. This codes for CASSEVTSGDSTDTQYF.

The V call is TRBV3-1, the J call TRBJ2-7; TRBD2 agrees at 8 bases. This CDR3 has 14 residues. The ends lost 0 bases at V and 4 bases at J; junction bases unmatched: 2. The germline gives CDR1 LGHDT, CDR2 YNNKEL (reference sequence). For the CDR3, the DNA is TGTGCCAGCAGCCAAGAGGCTAGCGGGTACGAGCAGTACTTC. Translating it yields CASSQEASGYEQYF.

Only a few counts were recorded for this clonotype. The chain employs TRBV12-5 and TRBJ1-2; 7 nucleotides match TRBD1. From germline, CDR1 is LGHNT and CDR2 FRNRAP. V trimming: 6 bases; J trimming: 9 bases; junction bases outside the gene matches: 10. CDR3 length: 13 residues. The CDR3 nucleotides are TGTGCTAGTGGCGGACAGGCGACCCTCAGCTACACCTTC. This gives the protein CASGGQATLSYTF.

This rearrangement joins TRBV20-1 to TRBJ2-7; TRBD2 agrees at 9 bases. The CDR3 loop spans 16 amino acids. CDR1 and CDR2 (germline): DFQATT, SNEGSKA (reference sequence). The junction had 16 bases not matched to a gene; V was cut back by 6 bases and J by 4 bases. The CDR3 DNA reads TGCAGTGCAGGGTCCATACAGACTAGCGGACTTTACGAGCAGTACTTC. Translating it yields CSAGSIQTSGLYEQYF.

This chain links TRBV15 with TRBJ2-7; D unclear. This CDR3 is 13 amino acids long. Trimming left V 0 bases short and J 3 bases short, with 6 bases between. Germline CDR1 reads LNHNV; CDR2 reads YYDKDF (reference sequence). The CDR3 loop is CATSRDHVYEQYF. The CDR3 region has the DNA TGTGCCACCAGCAGAGATCATGTCTACGAGCAGTACTTC. Complete variable domain (other parts from reference TRBV15 and TRBJ2-7): DAMVIQNPRYQVTQFGKPVTLSCSQTLNHNVMYWYQQKSSQAPKLLFHYYDKDFNNEADTPDNFQSRRPNTSFCFLDIRSPGLGDTAMYLCATSRDHVYEQYFGPGTRLTVT.

The chain uses TRBV10-3 and TRBJ2-7, with unresolved D. Germline V lookup: CDR1 ENHRY, CDR2 SYGVKD. This CDR3 has 17 amino acids. The V end lost 0 bases, the J end lost 0 bases, and 15 bases lay between the germline ends. CDR3: CAISESIFRKSSYEQYF. The CDR3 DNA is TGTGCCATCAGTGAGTCGATTTTCCGCAAGAGCTCCTACGAGCAGTACTTC.